This T cell receptor beta chain stems from a study of tumor and adjacent non-tumor tissue in lung cancer. Study overall: There were 11 to 12 adenocarcinoma, a couple of squamous cell carcinoma and 1 small cell lung cancer cases. Samples averaged about 4.2 million productive TCRbeta reads each. General study results and limits: Patients with more diverse tumor TCRs had worse survival. Tumor tissue had significantly higher TCR diversity than normal lung.

The template was RNA from unsorted bulk tissue. The CDR3 contains 13 residues. Germline V gene sequence: CDR1 SQVTM, CDR2 ANQGSEA. V was trimmed by 4 bases and J by 1 base, leaving 11 bases between them. This clonotype was observed at least ten times. The target antigen is unknown. TCRbeta libraries were built with three rounds of nested PCR, modified from ARM-PCR. One entry per CDR3 protein, called by TCRdb with MiXCR from the multiplex PCR reads. The table includes about 200,000 distinct CDR3 sequences, 71% detected once. This receptor was identified in a man in his sixties with non-small cell lung cancer. Source material: lung tumor tissue. V gene TRBV29-1 combines with J gene TRBJ2-7; perhaps TRBD1 as D (6 bases). The DNA of the CDR3 is TGCAGCGTTGGCAGGGGTCAGTCCTACGAGCAGTACTTC. This translates into CSVGRGQSYEQYF.